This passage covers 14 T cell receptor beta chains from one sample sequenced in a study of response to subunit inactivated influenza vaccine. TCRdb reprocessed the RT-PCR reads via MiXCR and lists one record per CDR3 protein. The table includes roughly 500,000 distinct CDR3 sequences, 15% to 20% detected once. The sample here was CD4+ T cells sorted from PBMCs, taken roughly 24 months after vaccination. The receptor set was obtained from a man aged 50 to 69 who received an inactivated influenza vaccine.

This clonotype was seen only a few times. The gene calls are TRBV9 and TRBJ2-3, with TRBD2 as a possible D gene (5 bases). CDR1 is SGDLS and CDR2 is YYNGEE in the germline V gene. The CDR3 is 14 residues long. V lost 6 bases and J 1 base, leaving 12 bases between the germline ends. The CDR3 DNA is TGTGCCAGCAACTTTGGCGGGCGCACAGATACGCAGTATTTT. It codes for CASNFGGRTDTQYF. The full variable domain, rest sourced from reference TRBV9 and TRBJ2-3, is DSGVTQTPKHLITATGQRVTLRCSPRSGDLSVYWYQQSLDQGLQFLIQYYNGEERAKGNILERFSAQQFPDLHSELNLSSLELGDSALYFCASNFGGRTDTQYFGPGTRLTVL.

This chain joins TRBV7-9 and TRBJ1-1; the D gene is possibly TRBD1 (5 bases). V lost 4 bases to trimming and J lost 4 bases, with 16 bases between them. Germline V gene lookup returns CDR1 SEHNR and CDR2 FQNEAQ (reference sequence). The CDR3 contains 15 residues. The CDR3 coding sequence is TGTGCCAGCAGCTCCCGGGCCGGGGCTAGCACTGAAGCTTTCTTT. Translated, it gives CASSSRAGASTEAFF.

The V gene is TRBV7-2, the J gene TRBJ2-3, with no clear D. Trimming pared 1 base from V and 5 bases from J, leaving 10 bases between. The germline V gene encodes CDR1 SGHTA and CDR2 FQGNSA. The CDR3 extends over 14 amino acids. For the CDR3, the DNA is TGTGCCAGCAGCTTAGGGTCCCGGAAAGATACGCAGTATTTT. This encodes CASSLGSRKDTQYF.

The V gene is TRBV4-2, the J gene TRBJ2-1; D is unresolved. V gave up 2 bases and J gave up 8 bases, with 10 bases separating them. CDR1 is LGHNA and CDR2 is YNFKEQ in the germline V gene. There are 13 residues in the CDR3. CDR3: CASSQPAGYEQFF. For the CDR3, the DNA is TGTGCCAGCAGCCAACCGGCCGGGTATGAGCAGTTCTTC.

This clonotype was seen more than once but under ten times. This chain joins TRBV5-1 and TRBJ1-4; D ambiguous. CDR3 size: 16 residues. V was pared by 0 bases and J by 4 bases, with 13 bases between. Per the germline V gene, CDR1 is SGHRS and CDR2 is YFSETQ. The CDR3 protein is CASSLEARTGNEKLFF. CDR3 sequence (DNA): TGCGCCAGCAGCTTGGAGGCAAGGACTGGTAATGAAAAACTGTTTTTT.

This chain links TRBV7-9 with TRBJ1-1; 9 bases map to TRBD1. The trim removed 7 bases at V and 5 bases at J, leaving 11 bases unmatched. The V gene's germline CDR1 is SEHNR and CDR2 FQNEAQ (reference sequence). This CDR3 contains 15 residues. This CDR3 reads CASTLRRDRVTEAFF. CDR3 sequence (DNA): TGTGCCAGCACCCTACGCCGGGACAGGGTTACTGAAGCTTTCTTT.

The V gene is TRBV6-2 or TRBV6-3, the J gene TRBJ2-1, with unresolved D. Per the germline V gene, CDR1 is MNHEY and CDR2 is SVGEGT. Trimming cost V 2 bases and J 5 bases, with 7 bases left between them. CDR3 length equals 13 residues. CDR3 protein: CASSYNKNNEQFF. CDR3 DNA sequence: TGTGCCAGCAGTTACAACAAAAACAATGAGCAGTTCTTC.

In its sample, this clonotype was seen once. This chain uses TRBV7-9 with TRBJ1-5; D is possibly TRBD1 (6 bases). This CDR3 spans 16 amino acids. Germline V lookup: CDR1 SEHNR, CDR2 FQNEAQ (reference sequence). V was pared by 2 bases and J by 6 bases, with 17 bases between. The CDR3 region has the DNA TGTGCCAGCAGCTTATACCGGGTGGGGGGCGGTCAGCCCCAGCATTTT. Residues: CASSLYRVGGGQPQHF.

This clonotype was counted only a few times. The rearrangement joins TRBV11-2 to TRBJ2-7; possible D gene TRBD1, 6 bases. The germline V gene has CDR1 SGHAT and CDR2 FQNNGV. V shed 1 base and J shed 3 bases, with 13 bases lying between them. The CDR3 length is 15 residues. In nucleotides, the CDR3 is TGTGCCAGCAGCTTAGTTACAGGGTCAGTCTACGAGCAGTACTTC. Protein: CASSLVTGSVYEQYF.

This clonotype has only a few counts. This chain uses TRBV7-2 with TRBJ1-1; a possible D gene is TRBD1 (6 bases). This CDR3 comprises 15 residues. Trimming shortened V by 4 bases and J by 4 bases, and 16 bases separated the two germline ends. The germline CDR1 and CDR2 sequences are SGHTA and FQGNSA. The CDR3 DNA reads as TGTGCCAGCAGCTCTCTACCCAGAGGGGGCACTGAAGCTTTCTTT. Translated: CASSSLPRGGTEAFF.

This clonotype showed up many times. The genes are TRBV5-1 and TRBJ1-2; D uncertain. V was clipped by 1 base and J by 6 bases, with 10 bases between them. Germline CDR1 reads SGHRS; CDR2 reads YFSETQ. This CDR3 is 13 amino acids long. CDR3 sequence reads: CASSLPTYHGYTF. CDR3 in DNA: TGCGCCAGCAGCTTGCCGACATATCATGGCTACACCTTC. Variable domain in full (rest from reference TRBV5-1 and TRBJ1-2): KAGVTQTPRYLIKTRGQQVTLSCSPISGHRSVSWYQQTPGQGLQFLFEYFSETQRNKGNFPGRFSGRQFSNSRSEMNVSTLELGDSALYLCASSLPTYHGYTFGSGTRLTVV.

The CDR3 protein is CATSPGGTYGYTF. The CDR3 DNA is TGTGCCACCAGCCCGGGGGGCACCTATGGCTACACCTTC. V and J are TRBV15 and TRBJ1-2, with D possibly being TRBD1 (6 bases). CDR1 and CDR2 from the germline V gene are LNHNV and YYDKDF (reference sequence). V shed 5 bases and J shed 4 bases, with 11 bases lying between them. The CDR3 totals 13 residues. The full variable domain, its missing parts supplied by reference TRBV15 and TRBJ1-2, is DAMVIQNPRYQVTQFGKPVTLSCSQTLNHNVMYWYQQKSSQAPKLLFHYYDKDFNNEADTPDNFQSRRPNTSFCFLDIRSPGLGDTAMYLCATSPGGTYGYTFGSGTRLTVV.

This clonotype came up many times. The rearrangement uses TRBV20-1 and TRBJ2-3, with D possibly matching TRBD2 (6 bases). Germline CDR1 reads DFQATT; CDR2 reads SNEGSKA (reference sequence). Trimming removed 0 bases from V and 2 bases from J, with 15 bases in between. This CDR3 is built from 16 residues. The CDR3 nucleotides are TGCAGTGCTAGAGATTTGCTAGCGACTCACACAGATACGCAGTATTTT. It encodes CSARDLLATHTDTQYF.

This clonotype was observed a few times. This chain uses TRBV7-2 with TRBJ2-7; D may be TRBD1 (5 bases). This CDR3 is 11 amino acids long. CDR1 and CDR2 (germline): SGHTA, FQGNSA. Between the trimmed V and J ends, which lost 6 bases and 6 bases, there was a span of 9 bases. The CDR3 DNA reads TGTGCCAGCAGGTCAGGGTTCGAGCAGTACTTC. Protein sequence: CASRSGFEQYF.